This T cell receptor (beta chain) comes out of a study of T cells in Graves' hyperthyroidism and ophthalmopathy (dated by TCRdb to between 2017 and 2020). For context, the study as a whole: A discovery cohort of around 98 patients, roughly 45 with Graves' ophthalmopathy and 55 to 65 with stable Graves' hyperthyroidism, was used to find distinguishing TCR V-J signatures. Prospective prediction of ophthalmopathy was tested in an independent validation cohort consisting of under 20 hyperthyroidism patients and more than 15 patients who later progressed to ophthalmopathy. For training and testing, the 100 or so patients in the discovery cohort were randomly divided in a 7:3 ratio. Thyroid tissue and blood T-cell repertoires from roughly six Graves' hyperthyroidism patients were also compared in the study. After blood sampling, hyperthyroidism patients were treated with methimazole at a starting dose of 30 mg daily, and ophthalmopathy patients were treated with high-dose intravenous methylprednisolone. TCR Vbeta CDR3 sequencing of some 140 peripheral blood samples (approximately 44 ophthalmopathy, 75 hyperthyroidism and around 17 progressor patients) is reported in the paper.

Counted from cysteine to phenylalanine, this CDR3 has 11 amino acids. Kept here is only the CDR3 DNA, which spans 33 bases and is read in frame from base 1. From a lookup of the germline V gene, CDR1 and CDR2 are SNHLY and FYNNEI. V and J are truncated by 10 bases and 3 bases respectively, leaving an intervening sequence of 9 bases. Any patient with an uncontrolled infection, another autoimmune disease, pregnancy or lactation was excluded. Diagnoses were based on clinical symptoms, serum thyroxine and TRAb, thyroid ultrasound and orbital computed tomography. Total RNA was extracted with Trizol reagent, and quality was checked on an Agilent 2100 Bioanalyzer. The research as a whole found: Sample size was not statistically predetermined, and blinding of investigators to group allocation was not performed. In validation, the model predicted progression to ophthalmopathy a median of about 6.8 months before onset, with roughly 70% sensitivity and about 72% specificity. A model built on a 13 V-J signature distinguished ophthalmopathy from stable hyperthyroidism, reaching 85% to 90% sensitivity and under 84% specificity in cross-validation and 80%/75% in testing. Most expanded thyroid clonotypes (frequency above 0.001) were also detected in blood, a finding suggesting that blood repertoires may reflect thyroid immune responses.

As regards this clonotype: Its antigen specificity is not known. Base qualities are not provided; no much larger clone lies one nucleotide away.

The TCR beta CDR3 regions were amplified from the RNA transcripts. A first-round RT-PCR of the TCR CDR3 used the HTBI primer set with the Qiagen OneStep RT-PCR kit. Libraries were constructed in a second round of multiplex PCR, after which size selection and purification were performed. Libraries were sequenced paired-end with 100 bp reads on an Illumina HiSeq2000. The paper's data handling went like this. SOAPnuke was used to process the raw data, removing reads that contained adapters or uncalled bases, had a mean Phred below 15, or lacked an exact match to the constant primer or identifier. High-quality paired reads were merged using COPE v1.2.5, and each unique nucleotide sequence was defined as a clonotype. MiTCR v1.1 was used to align the clonotypes against IMGT TRBV, TRBD and TRBJ reference segments. Only V-J combinations with frequency above 0.0001, covering about 99% of repertoires, were analysed. The TCS score was defined as F50 (clonal expansion) divided by E x V (chaos), with BLOSUM62-based TCRdist calculated between CDR3 peptides within each V-J. Welch's t-statistics and random forest reduced approximately 520 V-J features to 10 to 15, which were used in a naive Bayes classifier (R e1071). Thyroid-blood repertoire similarity was quantified with the Morisita-Horn index. The public reads were quality trimmed at Q25 with fastp and then assembled into clones with MiXCR by TCRdb, keeping productive beta chains. Rows matching on CDR3 protein sequence are summarized as one entry with the most common DNA and genes. TCRdb's processing, not the authors', yielded these V and J calls. The sample has 480,000 or so distinct CDR3 sequences on record, approximately 48% of them singletons. The ten most abundant clones make up 44% of the sample.

The V gene is TRBV2 and the J gene is TRBJ2-5, with no confident D gene call. The clonotype was recovered from an adult woman with Graves' disease, either hyperthyroidism or ophthalmopathy (not recorded which). What was sequenced was peripheral blood or thyroid tissue (not recorded which). Here the CDR3 is given as CATTSEETQYF. At the DNA level, the sequence is TGTGCCACCACCAGTGAAGAGACCCAGTACTTC.